This T cell receptor (beta chain) derives from a study of shared T cell receptors in the human thymus. Germline CDR1 SGHDN, CDR2 FVKESK. The CDR3 spans 18 residues. The V segment lost 3 bases and the J segment 0 bases; nucleotides outside the gene matches: 8. This clone was counted once. The data were produced by immunoSEQ multiplex PCR, yet TCRdb's version contains in-frame clones alone and is incomplete. Of approximately 490,000 clones listed, around 82% were seen once; the top ten hold 0.013%. These same data were also listed under a study on human thymus T cells.

The chain employs TRBV14 and TRBJ2-4; 10 bases fit TRBD2. Sequencing was carried out using thymocytes. This TCR derives from a boy under three years old with a congenital heart defect. This chain's CDR3 is CASSHPDRTSGAKNIQYF. CDR3 nucleotides: TGTGCCAGCAGCCATCCCGACCGGACTAGCGGAGCCAAAAACATTCAGTACTTC.